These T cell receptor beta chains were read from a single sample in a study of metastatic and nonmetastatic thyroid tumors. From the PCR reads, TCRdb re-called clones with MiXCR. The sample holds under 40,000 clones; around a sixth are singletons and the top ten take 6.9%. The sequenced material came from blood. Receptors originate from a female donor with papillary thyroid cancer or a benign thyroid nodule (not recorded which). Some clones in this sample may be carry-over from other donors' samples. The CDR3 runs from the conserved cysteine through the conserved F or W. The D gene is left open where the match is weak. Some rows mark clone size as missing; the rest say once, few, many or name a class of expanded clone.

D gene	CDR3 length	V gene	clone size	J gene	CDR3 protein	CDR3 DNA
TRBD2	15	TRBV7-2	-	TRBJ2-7	CASSLVAGEIYEQYF	TGTGCCAGCAGCTTAGTAGCGGGAGAGATCTACGAGCAGTACTTC
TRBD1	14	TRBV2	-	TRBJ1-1	CASSTQGAFTEAFF	TGTGCCAGCAGTACCCAGGGGGCGTTCACTGAAGCTTTCTTT
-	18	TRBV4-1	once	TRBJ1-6	CASSQDRGGLRGNSPLHF	TGCGCCAGCAGCCAAGATCGGGGGGGGCTGCGAGGAAATTCACCCCTCCACTTT
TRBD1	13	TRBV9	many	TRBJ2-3	CASSPRGGDTQYF	TGTGCCAGCAGCCCCAGAGGGGGCGATACGCAGTATTTT
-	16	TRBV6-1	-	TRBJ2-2	CAITKGPARGSWELFF	TGTGCCATCACTAAAGGGCCGGCCAGAGGATCCTGGGAGCTGTTTTTT
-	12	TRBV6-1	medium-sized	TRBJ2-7	CASSEWSYEQYF	TGTGCCAGCAGTGAATGGAGTTACGAGCAGTACTTC
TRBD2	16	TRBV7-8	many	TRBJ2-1	CASSLGSGSSYNEQFF	TGTGCCAGCAGCTTAGGGAGCGGGAGCTCCTACAATGAGCAGTTCTTC
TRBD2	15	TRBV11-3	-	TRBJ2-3	CASSEGTTITDTQCF	TGTGCCAGCAGCGAAGGGACTACCATCACAGATACGCAGTGTTTT
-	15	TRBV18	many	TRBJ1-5	CASSPRGDGNQPQHF	TGTGCCAGCTCACCCCGAGGGGACGGGAATCAGCCCCAGCATTTT
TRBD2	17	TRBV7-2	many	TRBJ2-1	CASSLFPGGRQYNEQFF	TGTGCCAGCAGCTTATTCCCGGGCGGGAGACAATACAATGAGCAGTTCTTC
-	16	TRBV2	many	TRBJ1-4	CASSEDVGRAVGKLFF	TGTGCCAGCAGTGAAGATGTCGGCAGGGCCGTAGGAAAACTGTTTTTT
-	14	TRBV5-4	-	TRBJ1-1	CASSFGQGGTEAFF	TGTGCCAGCAGCTTTGGGCAGGGCGGCACTGAAGCTTTCTTT
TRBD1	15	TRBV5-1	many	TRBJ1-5	CASSLDGTVLQPQHF	TGCGCCAGCAGCTTGGACGGGACAGTCCTTCAGCCCCAGCATTTT
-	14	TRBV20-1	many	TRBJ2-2	CSLYPQEGAGELFF	TGCAGCCTATACCCCCAGGAAGGGGCCGGGGAGCTGTTTTTT
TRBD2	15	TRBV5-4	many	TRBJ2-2	CASSSGTSNTGELFF	TGTGCCAGCAGCTCAGGGACTAGTAACACCGGGGAGCTGTTTTTT
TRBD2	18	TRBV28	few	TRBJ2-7	CASRPQPVLAVGWYEQYF	TGTGCCAGCAGGCCCCAACCGGTACTAGCGGTAGGCTGGTACGAGCAGTACTTC
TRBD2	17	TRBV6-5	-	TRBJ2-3	CASSLSTSGTPPDTQYF	TGTGCCAGCAGCTTAAGTACTAGCGGAACCCCTCCAGATACGCAGTATTTT
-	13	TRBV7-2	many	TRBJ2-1	CASSPDYNNEQFF	TGTGCCAGCAGCCCCGACTATAACAATGAGCAGTTCTTC
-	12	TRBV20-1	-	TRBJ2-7	CSAQLESYEQYF	TGCAGTGCCCAACTAGAATCCTACGAGCAGTACTTC
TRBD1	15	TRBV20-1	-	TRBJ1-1	CSAPGQGIMNTEAFF	TGCAGTGCTCCCGGACAGGGGATAATGAACACTGAAGCTTTCTTT
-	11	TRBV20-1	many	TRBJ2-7	CSASTSQEQYF	TGCAGTGCTAGCACTAGTCAGGAGCAGTACTTC